This TCR beta chain was recorded in a study of radiation and T cells in renal cell carcinoma. Overall study findings and caveats: Baseline intratumoral clonotype presence is unknown without pretreatment biopsies.

Time point of the sample: blood 4 weeks post-SBRT, at nephrectomy. Treatment given: 15 Gy SBRT to primary tumor, nephrectomy 4 weeks later. Nephrectomy followed 15 Gy stereotactic body radiation by 4 weeks. After SBRT, blood was collected at 2 and 4 weeks, plus baseline. CDR1 LGHNA and CDR2 YNFKEQ come from the germline V gene. CDR3 length equals 15 residues. V was pared by 1 base and J by 0 bases, with 7 bases between. As to this clone: Its antigen is as yet unknown.

This table comes from immunoSEQ multiplex PCR, and its TCRdb copy is limited to in-frame clones, with some not included. The profile covers about 78,000 clones, with 80% to 90% appearing a single time and 5.5% to 7% taken by the ten largest. Sequences were derived from blood, sampled from a patient whose treatment included radiotherapy and nephrectomy. The J gene is TRBJ2-1, the V gene TRBV4-2; no firm D call. This receptor was taken from a woman in her 70s with renal cell carcinoma. Written as DNA, the CDR3 is TGTGCCAGCAGCCAAGCGCCAGGCTCCTACAATGAGCAGTTCTTC. It is translated as CASSQAPGSYNEQFF.